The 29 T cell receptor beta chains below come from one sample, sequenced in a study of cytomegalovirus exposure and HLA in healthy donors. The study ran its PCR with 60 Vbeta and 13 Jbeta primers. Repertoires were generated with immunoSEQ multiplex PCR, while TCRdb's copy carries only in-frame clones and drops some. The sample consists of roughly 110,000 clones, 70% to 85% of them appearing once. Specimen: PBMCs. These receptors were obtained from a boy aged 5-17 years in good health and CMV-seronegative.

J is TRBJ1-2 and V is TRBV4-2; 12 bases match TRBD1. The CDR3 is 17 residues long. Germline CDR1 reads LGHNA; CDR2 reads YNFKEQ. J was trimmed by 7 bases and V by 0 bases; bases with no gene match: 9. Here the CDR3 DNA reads TGTGCCAGCAGCCAAGATTCCGGGACAGGGGGCTTAGGTGGCTACACCTTC. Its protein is CASSQDSGTGGLGGYTF.

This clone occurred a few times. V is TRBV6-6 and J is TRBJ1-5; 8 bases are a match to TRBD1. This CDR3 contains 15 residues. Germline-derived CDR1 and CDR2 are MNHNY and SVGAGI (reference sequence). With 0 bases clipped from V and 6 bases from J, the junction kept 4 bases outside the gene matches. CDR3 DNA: TGTGCCAGCAGTTACTCGCCAGGGGGCCTTCAGCCCCAGCATTTT. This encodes CASSYSPGGLQPQHF.

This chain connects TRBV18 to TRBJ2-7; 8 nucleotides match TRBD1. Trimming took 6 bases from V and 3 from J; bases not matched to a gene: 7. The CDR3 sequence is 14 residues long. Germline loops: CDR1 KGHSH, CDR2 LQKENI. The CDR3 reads CASSYGTGYYEQYF. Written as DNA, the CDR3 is TGTGCCAGCTCGTATGGGACAGGTTACTACGAGCAGTACTTC.

The CDR3 reads CASSVRGNTEAFF. For the CDR3, the DNA is TGTGCCAGTAGTGTTCGGGGGAACACTGAAGCTTTCTTT. This chain uses TRBV19 with TRBJ1-1; D unresolved. The CDR3 is made up of 13 amino acids. In germline, CDR1 is LNHDA, CDR2 SQIVND (reference sequence). Trimming left V 5 bases short and J 1 base short, with 8 bases between.

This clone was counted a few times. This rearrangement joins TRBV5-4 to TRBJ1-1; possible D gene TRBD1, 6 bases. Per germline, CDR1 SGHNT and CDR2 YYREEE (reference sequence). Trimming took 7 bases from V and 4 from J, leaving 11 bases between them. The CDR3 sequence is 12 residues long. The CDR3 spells CASGQGSTEAFF. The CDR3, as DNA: TGTGCCAGCGGCCAGGGGAGCACTGAAGCTTTCTTT.

The DNA of the CDR3 is TGTGCCAGCAGCCCCTCCTGGGGGGACCTCCAGCATTTT. Protein sequence: CASSPSWGDLQHF. This rearrangement joins TRBV7-2 to TRBJ1-5; tentatively, D is TRBD1 (5 bases). In germline, CDR1 is SGHTA, CDR2 FQGNSA. V was shortened by 5 bases and J by 12 bases, with 17 bases between the two germline ends. CDR3 length: 13 residues.

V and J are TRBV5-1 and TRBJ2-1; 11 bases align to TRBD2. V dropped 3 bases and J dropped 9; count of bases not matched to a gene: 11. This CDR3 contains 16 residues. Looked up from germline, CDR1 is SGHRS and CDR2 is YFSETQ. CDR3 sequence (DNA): TGCGCCAGCAGCTCCTTAGCGGGAGGGGATCTCGGTGAGCAGTTCTTC. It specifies CASSSLAGGDLGEQFF.

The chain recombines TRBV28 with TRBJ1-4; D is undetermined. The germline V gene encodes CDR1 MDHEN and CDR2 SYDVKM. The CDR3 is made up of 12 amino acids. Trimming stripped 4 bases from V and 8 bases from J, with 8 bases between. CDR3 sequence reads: CASSSTQEKLFF. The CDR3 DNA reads TGTGCCAGCAGTTCCACACAGGAAAAACTGTTTTTT.

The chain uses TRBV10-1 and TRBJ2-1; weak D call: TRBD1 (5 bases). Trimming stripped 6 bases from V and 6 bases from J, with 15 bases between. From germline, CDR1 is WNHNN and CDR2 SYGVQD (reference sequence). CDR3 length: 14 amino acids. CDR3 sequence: CASSDSPQVNEQFF. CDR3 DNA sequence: TGCGCCAGCAGCGACAGCCCCCAAGTCAATGAGCAGTTCTTC.

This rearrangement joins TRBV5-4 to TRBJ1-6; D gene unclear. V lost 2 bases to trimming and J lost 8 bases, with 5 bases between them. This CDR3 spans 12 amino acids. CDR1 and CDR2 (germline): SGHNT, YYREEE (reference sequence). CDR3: CASSFPDSPLHF. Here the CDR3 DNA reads TGTGCCAGCAGCTTTCCGGATTCACCCCTCCACTTT.

The CDR3 spells CASSVTTGTGDQPQHF. DNA for the CDR3: TGTGCCAGCAGTGTGACGACCGGGACAGGGGATCAGCCCCAGCATTTT. The genes are TRBV6-4 and TRBJ1-5; 10 bases are shared with TRBD1. Per the germline V gene, CDR1 is MRHNA and CDR2 is SNTAGT. The junction had 8 bases not matched to a gene; V was cut back by 4 bases and J by 5 bases. The CDR3 is 16 residues long.

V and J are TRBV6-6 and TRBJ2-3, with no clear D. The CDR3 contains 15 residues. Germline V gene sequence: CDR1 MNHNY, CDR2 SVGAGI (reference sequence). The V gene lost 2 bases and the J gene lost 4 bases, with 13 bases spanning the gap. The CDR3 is CASSYLGPGADTQYF. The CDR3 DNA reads TGTGCCAGCAGTTACCTAGGCCCCGGAGCAGATACGCAGTATTTT.

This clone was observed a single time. The DNA for the CDR3 is TGTGCCAGCAGTTGGGGCCCGCGTCAAAACTGGGAGCTGTTTTTT. Translated, it gives CASSWGPRQNWELFF. The chain employs TRBV2 and TRBJ2-2; tentatively, D is TRBD1 (5 bases). The CDR3 runs to 15 residues. V gave up 5 bases and J gave up 9 bases, with 19 bases separating them. Germline V CDR1 and CDR2: SNHLY, FYNNEI.

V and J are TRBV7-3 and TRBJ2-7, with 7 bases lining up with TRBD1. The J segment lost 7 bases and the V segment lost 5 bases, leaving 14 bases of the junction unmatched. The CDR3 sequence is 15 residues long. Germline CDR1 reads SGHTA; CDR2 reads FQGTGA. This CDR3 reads CASSPSTGLPGEQYF. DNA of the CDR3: TGTGCCAGCAGCCCTTCGACAGGGCTCCCAGGGGAGCAGTACTTC.

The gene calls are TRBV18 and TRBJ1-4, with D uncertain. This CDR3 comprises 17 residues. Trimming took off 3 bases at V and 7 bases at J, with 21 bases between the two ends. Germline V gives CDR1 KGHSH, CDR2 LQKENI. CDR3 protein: CASSPFPIGGQVEKLFF. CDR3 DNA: TGTGCCAGCTCACCCTTCCCCATCGGCGGGCAAGTTGAAAAACTGTTTTTT.

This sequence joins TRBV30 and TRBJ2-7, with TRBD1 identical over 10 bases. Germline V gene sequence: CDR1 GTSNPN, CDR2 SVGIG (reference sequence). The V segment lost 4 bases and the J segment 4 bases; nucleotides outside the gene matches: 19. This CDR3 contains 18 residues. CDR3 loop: CAWTPSPNRQGAVYEQYF. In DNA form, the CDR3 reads TGTGCCTGGACTCCATCCCCCAACAGACAGGGGGCAGTTTACGAGCAGTACTTC.

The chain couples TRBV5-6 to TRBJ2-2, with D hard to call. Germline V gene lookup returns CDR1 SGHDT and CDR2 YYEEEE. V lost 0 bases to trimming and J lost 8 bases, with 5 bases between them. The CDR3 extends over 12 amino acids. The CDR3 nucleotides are TGTGCCAGCAGCTTGGATAGAGGGGAGCTGTTTTTT. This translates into CASSLDRGELFF.

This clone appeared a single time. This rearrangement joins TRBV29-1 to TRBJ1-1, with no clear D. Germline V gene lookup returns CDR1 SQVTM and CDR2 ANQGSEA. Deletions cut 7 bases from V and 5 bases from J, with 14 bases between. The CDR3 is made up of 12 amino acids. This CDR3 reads CSAGMGGTEAFF. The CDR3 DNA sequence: TGCAGCGCTGGGATGGGAGGGACTGAAGCTTTCTTT.

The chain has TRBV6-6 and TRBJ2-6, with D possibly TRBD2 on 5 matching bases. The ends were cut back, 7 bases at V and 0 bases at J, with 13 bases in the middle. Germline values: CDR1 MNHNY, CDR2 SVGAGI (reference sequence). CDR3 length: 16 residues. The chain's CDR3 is CASTRFGISGANVLTF. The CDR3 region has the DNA TGTGCCAGCACCCGGTTCGGGATCTCTGGGGCCAACGTCCTGACTTTC.

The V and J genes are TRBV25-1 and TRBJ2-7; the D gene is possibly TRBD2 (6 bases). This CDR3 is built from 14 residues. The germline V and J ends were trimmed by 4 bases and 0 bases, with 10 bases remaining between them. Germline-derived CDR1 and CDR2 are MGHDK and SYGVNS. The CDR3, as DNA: TGTGCCAGCAGTGTGGGGGGAAGCTCCTACGAGCAGTACTTC. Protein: CASSVGGSSYEQYF.

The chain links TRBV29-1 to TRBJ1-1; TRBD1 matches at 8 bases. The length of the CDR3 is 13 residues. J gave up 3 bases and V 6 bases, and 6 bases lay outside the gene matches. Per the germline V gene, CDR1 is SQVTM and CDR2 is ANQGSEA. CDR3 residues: CSVGQGGHTEAFF. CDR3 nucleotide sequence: TGCAGCGTCGGACAGGGCGGGCACACTGAAGCTTTCTTT.

CDR3 in DNA: TGCGCCAGCAGTGAGTCCCGGGGGGCTGAAAAACTGTTTTTT. As protein: CASSESRGAEKLFF. The chain couples TRBV10-2 to TRBJ1-4; D perhaps matches TRBD1 (6 bases). Germline values: CDR1 WSHSY, CDR2 SAAADI. Trimming removed 0 bases at V and 7 bases at J, with 9 bases between. CDR3 length: 14 residues.

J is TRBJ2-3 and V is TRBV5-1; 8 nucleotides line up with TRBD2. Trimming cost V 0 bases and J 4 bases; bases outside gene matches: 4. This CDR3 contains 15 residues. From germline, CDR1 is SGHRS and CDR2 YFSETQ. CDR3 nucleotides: TGCGCCAGCAGCTTGGCGGGACTAGGCGCAGATACGCAGTATTTT. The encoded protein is CASSLAGLGADTQYF.

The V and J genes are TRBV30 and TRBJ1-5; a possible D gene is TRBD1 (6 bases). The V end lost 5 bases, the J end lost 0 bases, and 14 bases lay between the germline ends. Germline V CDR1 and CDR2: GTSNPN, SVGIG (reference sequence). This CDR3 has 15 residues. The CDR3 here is CAWGPGGHSNQPQHF. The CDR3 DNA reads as TGTGCCTGGGGTCCGGGGGGCCATAGCAATCAGCCCCAGCATTTT.

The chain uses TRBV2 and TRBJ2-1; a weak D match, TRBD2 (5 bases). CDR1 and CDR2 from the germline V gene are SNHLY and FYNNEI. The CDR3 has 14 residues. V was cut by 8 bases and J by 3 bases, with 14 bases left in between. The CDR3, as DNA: TGTGCCAGCCCCCTTAGCGTGGACTACAATGAGCAGTTCTTC. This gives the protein CASPLSVDYNEQFF.

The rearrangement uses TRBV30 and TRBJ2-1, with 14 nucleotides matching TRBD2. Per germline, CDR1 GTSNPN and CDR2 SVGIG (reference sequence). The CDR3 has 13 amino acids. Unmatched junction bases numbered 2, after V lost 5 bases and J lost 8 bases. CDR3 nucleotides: TGTGCCTGGGTGACTAGCGGGAGGGATGAGCAGTTCTTC. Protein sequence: CAWVTSGRDEQFF.

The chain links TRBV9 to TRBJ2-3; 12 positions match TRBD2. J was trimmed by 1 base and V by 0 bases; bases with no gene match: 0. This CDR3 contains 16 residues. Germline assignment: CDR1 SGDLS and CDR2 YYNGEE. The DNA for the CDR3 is TGTGCCAGCAGCGTAGGACTAGCGGGGGGCACAGATACGCAGTATTTT. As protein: CASSVGLAGGTDTQYF.

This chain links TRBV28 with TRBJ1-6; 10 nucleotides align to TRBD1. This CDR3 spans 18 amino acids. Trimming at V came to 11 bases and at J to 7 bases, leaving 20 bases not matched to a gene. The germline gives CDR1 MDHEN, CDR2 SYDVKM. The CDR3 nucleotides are TGTGCCTCAACATCCTTGGGGACAGGGGCTTGGGGAAATTCACCCCTCCACTTT. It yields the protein CASTSLGTGAWGNSPLHF.

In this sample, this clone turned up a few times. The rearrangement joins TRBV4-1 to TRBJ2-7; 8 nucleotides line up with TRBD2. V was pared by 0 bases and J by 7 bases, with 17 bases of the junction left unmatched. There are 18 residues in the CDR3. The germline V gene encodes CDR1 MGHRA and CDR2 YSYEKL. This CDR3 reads CASSQDWFAAGARGEQYF. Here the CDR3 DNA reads TGCGCCAGCAGCCAAGATTGGTTTGCAGCGGGGGCCCGGGGAGAGCAGTACTTC.